This T cell receptor beta chain was captured by sequencing in a study of cytomegalovirus exposure and HLA in healthy donors. Overall study: Previous work identified roughly 120 million unique TCR beta sequences from about 200 million T cells.

The CDR3 loop spans 14 amino acids. The germline gives CDR1 ENHRY, CDR2 SYGVKD. Trimming took off 3 bases at V and 0 bases at J, with 7 bases between the two ends. Nominal health characterized the donors when sampled, though unrecorded immune exposures were likely. The PCR made use of 60 Vbeta and 13 Jbeta primers. Assay used: immunoSEQ multiplex PCR; TCRdb lists only in-frame clones, some missing. The repertoire holds 150,000 to 200,000 clones, about four fifths seen once, with roughly 3.1% in the top ten. This clone has a handful of counts. The antigen is undetermined. Study conclusions and caveats: For most TCR sequences rarity was the rule, although some public TCRs occurred in many donors.

The source of this sequence is a man aged 40-50 years in good health and CMV-seropositive. Sequenced input: PBMCs. V usage is TRBV10-3 and J usage is TRBJ2-3; no firm D call. The CDR3 sequence is CAISDRISTDTQYF. The CDR3 coding sequence is TGTGCCATCAGTGACAGGATTAGCACAGATACGCAGTATTTT.